Below, 15 T cell receptor beta chains from the same sample are listed, as sequenced in a study of metastatic and nonmetastatic thyroid tumors. Patients were all untreated before their thyroid surgery. MiXCR reprocessed the PCR reads for TCRdb. The data show roughly 59,000 clones, about 16% seen once. The sequencing sample was made of blood. The receptors here all came from a male donor with papillary thyroid cancer or a benign thyroid nodule (not recorded which). Some clones in this sample may be carry-over from other donors' samples.

Notes on this clone: Since a much larger clone is just one base distant, this may be a read error. The same CDR3 also results from other DNA sequences found in this sample. This chain links TRBV29-1 with TRBJ2-1; possibly TRBD2 for D (6 bases). The germline V gene encodes CDR1 SQVTM and CDR2 ANQGSEA. The CDR3 has 15 residues. CDR3 region: CSVTQQDTSTNEQFF. The CDR3 region has the DNA TGCAGTGTTACCCAACAGGACACTAGCACCAATGAGCAGTTCTTC.

This clone was counted between two and nine times. A much larger clone differs from this one at a single base, so this may be a read error. The same CDR3 arises from other DNA sequences in this sample as well. The chain combines TRBV7-3 with TRBJ2-1; maybe TRBD1 (6 bases). Germline-derived CDR1 and CDR2 are SGHTA and FQGTGA. CDR3 length: 15 amino acids. The CDR3 region is CASSLFGTRRIQQFF. The CDR3 nucleotides read TGCGCCAGCAGCTTATTCGGGACACGCCGAATTCAGCAGTTCTTC.

This clone was counted many times. The chain uses TRBV19 and TRBJ1-4, with D perhaps matching TRBD1 (6 bases). V was trimmed by 3 bases and J by 0 bases, leaving 14 bases between them. This CDR3 region has 17 residues. The germline gives CDR1 LNHDA, CDR2 SQIVND (reference sequence). The CDR3 reads CASSIGRGRATNEKLFF. For the CDR3, the DNA is TGTGCCAGTAGTATCGGCAGGGGACGGGCAACTAATGAAAAACTGTTTTTT.

This clone occurred many times. The CDR3 is CASSPGQGDTQYF. CDR3 nucleotide sequence: TGTGCCAGCTCACCCGGACAGGGGGATACGCAGTATTTT. J is TRBJ2-3 and V is TRBV18; 9 positions agree with TRBD1. The V and J ends lost 3 bases and 6 bases, in that order; junction bases with no gene match: 1. CDR1 is KGHSH and CDR2 is LQKENI in the germline V gene. CDR3 length: 13 amino acids.

The table lists this clone with a few counts. The chain combines TRBV6-1 with TRBJ2-7; TRBD1 or TRBD2 may be the D gene (5 bases each). CDR3 size: 13 residues. Looked up from germline, CDR1 is MNHNS and CDR2 is SASEGT. V lost 6 bases and J 0 bases, leaving 9 bases between the germline ends. The CDR3 protein is CASSLRGSYEQYF. The CDR3 nucleotides read TGTGCCAGCAGCTTGAGGGGCTCCTACGAGCAGTACTTC.

This clone was found many times. This chain uses TRBV11-3 with TRBJ2-1, with 9 bases aligning to TRBD2. Germline V lookup: CDR1 SGHNT, CDR2 YENEEA. J gave up 4 bases and V 1 base, and 5 bases lay outside the gene matches. The CDR3 is 16 residues long. CDR3: CASSLGGTSSYNEQFF. The CDR3, as DNA: TGTGCCAGCAGCTTAGGGGGGACTAGCAGTTACAATGAGCAGTTCTTC.

This clone showed up many times. The genes are TRBV12-5 and TRBJ2-3; 9 nucleotides align to TRBD2. The CDR3 has 14 amino acids. Trimming at V came to 1 base and at J to 6 bases, leaving 2 bases not matched to a gene. The germline gives CDR1 LGHNT, CDR2 FRNRAP. In DNA form, the CDR3 reads TGTGCTAGTGGTTTGGGCGGGGGGGTGGATACGCAGTATTTT. It yields the protein CASGLGGGVDTQYF.

This clone has ten or more counts. V and J are TRBV30 and TRBJ2-2; D is possibly TRBD2 (6 bases). Trimming pared 5 bases from V and 5 bases from J, leaving 15 bases between. Per the germline V gene, CDR1 is GTSNPN and CDR2 is SVGIG (reference sequence). The CDR3 is made up of 14 amino acids. This CDR3 reads CAWYTQEGTGELFF. CDR3 coding DNA: TGTGCCTGGTATACCCAGGAGGGGACCGGGGAGCTGTTTTTT.

About this clone: One end of the junction varies from germline; a read error may be responsible. This rearrangement joins TRBV19 to TRBJ2-5; D unclear. CDR3 size: 13 residues. The V gene's germline CDR1 is LNHDA and CDR2 SQIVND (reference sequence). The CDR3 sequence is CASSIWPETYIDF. CDR3 DNA: TGTGCCAGTAGTATATGGCCCGAAACGTACATTGACTTC.

Many counts were recorded for this clone. The chain carries TRBV5-1 and TRBJ2-1; TRBD2 matches 12 bases. The CDR3 runs to 16 residues. Unmatched junction bases numbered 6, after V lost 0 bases and J lost 8 bases. Per the germline V gene, CDR1 is SGHRS and CDR2 is YFSETQ. CDR3 bases: TGCGCCAGCAGCTTGGAGGCTAGCGGGGGGGGTGATGAGCAGTTCTTC. Translation gives CASSLEASGGGDEQFF.

This clone was counted many times. The V gene is TRBV3-1, the J gene TRBJ2-6, with D tentatively TRBD2 (6 bases). CDR3 length: 19 amino acids. Trimming cost V 4 bases and J 4 bases, with 23 bases left between them. The germline CDR1 and CDR2 sequences are LGHDT and YNNKEL (reference sequence). The CDR3 sequence is CASSPLDRDCSGGANVLTF. The DNA for the CDR3 is TGTGCCAGCAGCCCATTGGATCGGGACTGCTCGGGCGGGGCCAACGTCCTGACTTTC.

The chain joins TRBV11-2 to TRBJ2-7, with 10 bases aligning to TRBD2. Looked up from germline, CDR1 is SGHAT and CDR2 is FQNNGV. The CDR3 is 16 residues long. Trimming at V came to 6 bases and at J to 2 bases, leaving 10 bases not matched to a gene. The CDR3 nucleotides read TGTGCCAGCAGTTTAATACTAGCGGGGCCTACCTACGAGCAGTACTTC. This gives the protein CASSLILAGPTYEQYF.

The count of this clone is one. This may stem from a read error, because a much larger clone lies one nucleotide away. This sequence joins TRBV20-1 and TRBJ2-3; tentative D call: TRBD1 (5 bases). Germline CDR1 and CDR2: DFQATT and SNEGSKA (reference sequence). The CDR3 runs to 11 residues. DNA of the CDR3: TGCAGTGCTAGGTTGACAGATAAGCAGTATTTT. This codes for CSARLTDKQYF.

Ten or more counts support this clone. The chain employs TRBV27 and TRBJ1-2; 7 bases align to TRBD1. CDR1 MNHEY and CDR2 SMNVEV come from the germline V gene (reference sequence). The CDR3 extends over 13 amino acids. Losses at the gene ends were 9 bases for V and 4 bases for J; bases not matched to a gene: 8. The DNA for the CDR3 is TGTGCCAGTTCGACAAAGGGGGCCTATGGCTACACCTTC. Protein product: CASSTKGAYGYTF.

The sample holds many counts of this clone. The chain joins TRBV27 to TRBJ2-6, with TRBD2 as a possible D gene (6 bases). Trimming left V 3 bases short and J 2 bases short, with 11 bases between. Germline values: CDR1 MNHEY, CDR2 SMNVEV (reference sequence). The CDR3 is 16 residues long. The CDR3: CASSFMGRTGANVLTF. The CDR3 bases are TGTGCCAGCAGTTTCATGGGGAGGACTGGGGCCAACGTCCTGACTTTC.